Sequencing of this T cell receptor beta chain was carried out in a study of T cell responses to AZD1222 COVID-19 vaccine. Profiling relied on immunoSEQ multiplex PCR, and the TCRdb table lists in-frame clones only, not all of them. The sample holds 110,000 or so clones, around nine tenths seen once. As to this clone: The sample holds other DNA sequences that translate to the same CDR3.

The CDR3 is 12 amino acids. In germline, CDR1 is SGHDT, CDR2 YYEEEE. Trimming shortened V by 4 bases and J by 3 bases, and 8 bases separated the two germline ends. This chain links TRBV5-6 with TRBJ2-7, with D uncertain. The receptor was derived from an adult in good health. The source was peripheral blood, collected on day 0 of AZD1222 vaccination. CDR3 in DNA: TGTGCCAGCAGCCTTGCCCTCTACGAGCAGTACTTC. This translates into CASSLALYEQYF.